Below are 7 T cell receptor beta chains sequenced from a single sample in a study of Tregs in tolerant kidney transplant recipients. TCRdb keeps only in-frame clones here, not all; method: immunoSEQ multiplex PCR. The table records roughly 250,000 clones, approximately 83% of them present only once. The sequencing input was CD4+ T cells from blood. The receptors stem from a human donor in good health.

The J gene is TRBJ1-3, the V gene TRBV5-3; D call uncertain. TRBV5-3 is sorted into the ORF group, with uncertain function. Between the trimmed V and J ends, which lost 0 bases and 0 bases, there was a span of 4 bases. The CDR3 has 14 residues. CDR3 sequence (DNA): TGTGCCAGAAGCTTGGCCTCCTCTGGAAACACCATATATTTT. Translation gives CARSLASSGNTIYF.

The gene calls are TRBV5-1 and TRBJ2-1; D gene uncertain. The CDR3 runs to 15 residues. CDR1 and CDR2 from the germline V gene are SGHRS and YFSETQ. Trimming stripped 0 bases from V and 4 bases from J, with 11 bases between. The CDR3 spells CASSLASTGYNEQFF. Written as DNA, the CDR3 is TGCGCCAGCAGCTTGGCCTCGACTGGGTACAATGAGCAGTTCTTC. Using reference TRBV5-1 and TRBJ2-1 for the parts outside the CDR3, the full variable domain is KAGVTQTPRYLIKTRGQQVTLSCSPISGHRSVSWYQQTPGQGLQFLFEYFSETQRNKGNFPGRFSGRQFSNSRSEMNVSTLELGDSALYLCASSLASTGYNEQFFGPGTRLTVL.

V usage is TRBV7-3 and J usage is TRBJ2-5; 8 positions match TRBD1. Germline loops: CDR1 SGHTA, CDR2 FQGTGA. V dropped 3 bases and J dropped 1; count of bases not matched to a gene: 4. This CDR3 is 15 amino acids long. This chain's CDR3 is CASSFRGLPQETQYF. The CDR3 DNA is TGTGCCAGCAGCTTCAGGGGGCTCCCCCAAGAGACCCAGTACTTC.

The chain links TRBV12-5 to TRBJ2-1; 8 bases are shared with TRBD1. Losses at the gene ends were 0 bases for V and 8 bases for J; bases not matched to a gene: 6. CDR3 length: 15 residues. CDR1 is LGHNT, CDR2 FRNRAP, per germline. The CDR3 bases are TGTGCTAGTGGTTTGGTACAGGGGGGAGTGGATGAGCAGTTCTTC. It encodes CASGLVQGGVDEQFF.

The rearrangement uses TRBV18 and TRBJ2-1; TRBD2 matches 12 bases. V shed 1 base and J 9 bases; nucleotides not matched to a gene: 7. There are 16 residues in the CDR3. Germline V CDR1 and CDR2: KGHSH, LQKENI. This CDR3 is CASSPQGLAGGVEQFF. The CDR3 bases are TGTGCCAGCTCACCACAGGGTCTAGCGGGAGGGGTTGAGCAGTTCTTC.

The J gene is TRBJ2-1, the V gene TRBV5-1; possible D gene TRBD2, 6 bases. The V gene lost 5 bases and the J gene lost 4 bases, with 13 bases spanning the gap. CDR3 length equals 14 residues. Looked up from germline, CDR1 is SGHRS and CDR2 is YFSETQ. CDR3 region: CASSQRGAYNEQFF. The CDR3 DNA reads TGCGCCAGCAGTCAACGCGGGGCTTACAATGAGCAGTTCTTC.

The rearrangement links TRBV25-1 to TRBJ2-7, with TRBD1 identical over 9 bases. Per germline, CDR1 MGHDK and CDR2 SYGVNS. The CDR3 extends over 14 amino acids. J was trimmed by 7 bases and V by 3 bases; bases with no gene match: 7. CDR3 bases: TGTGCCAGCAGTGATAGCCGGACAGGGGTAGAGCAGTACTTC. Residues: CASSDSRTGVEQYF.